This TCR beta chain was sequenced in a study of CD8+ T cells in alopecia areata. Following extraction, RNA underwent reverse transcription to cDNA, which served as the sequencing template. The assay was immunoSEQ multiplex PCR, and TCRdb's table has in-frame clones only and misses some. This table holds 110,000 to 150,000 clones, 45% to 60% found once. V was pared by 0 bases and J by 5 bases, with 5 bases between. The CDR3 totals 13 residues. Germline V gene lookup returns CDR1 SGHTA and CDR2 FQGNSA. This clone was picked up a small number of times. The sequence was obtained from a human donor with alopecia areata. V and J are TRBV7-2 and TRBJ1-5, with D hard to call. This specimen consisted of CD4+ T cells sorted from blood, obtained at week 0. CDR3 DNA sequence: TGTGCCAGCAGCTTAGCTCGAGATCAGCCCCAGCATTTT. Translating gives CASSLARDQPQHF.